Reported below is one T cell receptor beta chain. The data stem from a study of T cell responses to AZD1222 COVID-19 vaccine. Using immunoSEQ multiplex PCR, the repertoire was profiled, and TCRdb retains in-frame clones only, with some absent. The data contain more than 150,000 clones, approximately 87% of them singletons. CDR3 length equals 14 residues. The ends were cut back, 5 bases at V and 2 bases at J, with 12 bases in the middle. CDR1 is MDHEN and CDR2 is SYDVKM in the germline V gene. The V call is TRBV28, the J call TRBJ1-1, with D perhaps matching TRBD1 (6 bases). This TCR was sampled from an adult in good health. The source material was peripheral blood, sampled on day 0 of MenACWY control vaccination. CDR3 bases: TGTGCCAGCAGTCCAGGGGCCCTAAACACTGAAGCTTTCTTT. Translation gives CASSPGALNTEAFF.